The 2 T cell receptor beta chains below all came from one sample that was sequenced in a study of T cells in Graves' hyperthyroidism and ophthalmopathy. What was amplified from RNA transcripts were TCR beta CDR3 regions. The TCR CDR3 was amplified in a first-round RT-PCR using the HTBI primer set. TCRdb reprocessed the multiplex PCR reads with MiXCR, giving one entry per CDR3 protein. This table holds roughly 700,000 distinct CDR3 sequences, around 16% found once. Sequenced material: blood. These TCRs come from a middle-aged man with Graves' hyperthyroidism.

This clonotype was detected ten times or more. This chain connects TRBV7-8 to TRBJ1-2; the D gene is possibly TRBD1 (5 bases). The CDR3 extends over 16 amino acids. V lost 5 bases and J 5 bases, leaving 21 bases between the germline ends. Germline V gives CDR1 SGHVS, CDR2 FQNEAQ. This chain's CDR3 is CASSPLLSTAYYGYTF. Here the CDR3 DNA reads TGTGCCAGCAGCCCCCTTTTATCGACAGCGTATTATGGCTACACCTTC. The entire variable domain, with the rest obtained from reference TRBV7-8 and TRBJ1-2, is as follows: GAGVSQSPRYKVAKRGQDVALRCDPISGHVSLFWYQQALGQGPEFLTYFQNEAQLDKSGLPSDRFFAERPEGSVSTLKIQRTQQEDSAVYLCASSPLLSTAYYGYTFGSGTRLTVV.

The V gene is TRBV2, the J gene TRBJ1-5; 7 nucleotides align to TRBD1. CDR3 size: 18 residues. V was clipped by 3 bases and J by 0 bases; unmatched bases: 11. Germline lookup yields CDR1 SNHLY and CDR2 FYNNEI. The CDR3 loop reads CASSDDQDRIYSNQPQHF. The CDR3 nucleotides read TGTGCCAGCAGTGACGACCAGGACAGGATCTATAGCAATCAGCCCCAGCATTTT.